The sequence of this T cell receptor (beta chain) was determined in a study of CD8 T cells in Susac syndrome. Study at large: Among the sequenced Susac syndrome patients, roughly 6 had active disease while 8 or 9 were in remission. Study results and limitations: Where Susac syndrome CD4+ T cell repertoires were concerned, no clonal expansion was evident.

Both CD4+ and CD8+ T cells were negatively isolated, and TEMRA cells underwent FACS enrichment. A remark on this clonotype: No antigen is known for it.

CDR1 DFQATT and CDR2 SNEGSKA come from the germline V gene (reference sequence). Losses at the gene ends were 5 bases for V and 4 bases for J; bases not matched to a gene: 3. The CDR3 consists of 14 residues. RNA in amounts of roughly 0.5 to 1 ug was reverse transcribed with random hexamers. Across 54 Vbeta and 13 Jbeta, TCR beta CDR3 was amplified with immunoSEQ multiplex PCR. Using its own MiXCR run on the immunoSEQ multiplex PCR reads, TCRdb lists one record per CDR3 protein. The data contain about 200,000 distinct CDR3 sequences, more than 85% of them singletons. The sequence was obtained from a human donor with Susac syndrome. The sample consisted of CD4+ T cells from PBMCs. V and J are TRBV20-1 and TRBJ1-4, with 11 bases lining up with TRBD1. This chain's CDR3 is CSAWTGGLNEKLFF. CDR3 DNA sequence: TGCAGTGCTTGGACAGGGGGCCTTAATGAAAAACTGTTTTTT.